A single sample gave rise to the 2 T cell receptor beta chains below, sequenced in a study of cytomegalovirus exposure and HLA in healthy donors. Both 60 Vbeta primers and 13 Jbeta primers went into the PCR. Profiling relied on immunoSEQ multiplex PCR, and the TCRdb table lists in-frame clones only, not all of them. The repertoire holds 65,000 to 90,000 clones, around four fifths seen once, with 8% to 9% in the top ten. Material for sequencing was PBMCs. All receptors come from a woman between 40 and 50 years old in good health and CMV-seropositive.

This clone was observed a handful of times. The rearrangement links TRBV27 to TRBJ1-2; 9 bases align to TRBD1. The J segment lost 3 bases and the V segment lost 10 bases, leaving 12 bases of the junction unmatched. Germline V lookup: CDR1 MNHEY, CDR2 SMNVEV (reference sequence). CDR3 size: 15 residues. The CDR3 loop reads CATLAADRGHYGYTF. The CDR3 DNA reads TGTGCCACCCTGGCCGCGGACAGGGGACACTATGGCTACACCTTC.

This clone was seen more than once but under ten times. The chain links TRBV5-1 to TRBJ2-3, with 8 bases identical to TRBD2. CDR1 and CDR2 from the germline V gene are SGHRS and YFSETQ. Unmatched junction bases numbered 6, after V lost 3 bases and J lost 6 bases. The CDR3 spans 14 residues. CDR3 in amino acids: CASSSGTSLDTQYF. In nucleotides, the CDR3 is TGCGCCAGCAGCTCCGGGACTAGTCTCGATACGCAGTATTTT.